This T cell receptor (beta chain) was obtained from a study of blood T cell repertoires in COVID-19. Libraries were prepared by immunoSEQ multiplex PCR; TCRdb keeps only in-frame clonotypes and omits some of them. The data show 50,000 to 60,000 clones, with approximately 78% seen just once and over 5.5% held by the top ten. Sequencing was done on a sample of peripheral blood. The clonotype comes from a human donor in a cohort sampled during active or convalescent COVID-19.

The CDR3: CASSLQPGVYEKLFF. The CDR3 DNA is TGTGCCAGCAGCTTACAACCAGGTGTCTATGAAAAACTGTTTTTT. The chain links TRBV11-1 to TRBJ1-4; D remains ambiguous. This CDR3 has 15 amino acids. CDR1 SGHAT and CDR2 FQDESV come from the germline V gene (reference sequence). The V gene lost 2 bases and the J gene lost 6 bases, with 13 bases spanning the gap.